A selection of T cell receptor beta chains follows, all from one sample in a study of technical replicates of blood from a handful of donors. Data came from immunoSEQ multiplex PCR; TCRdb stores just in-frame clones and leaves some out. This table holds 60,000 to 85,000 clones, roughly 94% found once. The sequencing input was T cells isolated from PBMCs. These receptors originate from a human donor in good health. CDR3s include the opening cysteine and the closing phenylalanine or tryptophan. A D gene is named only where the DNA matches it firmly. Size is omitted from some rows. Given values are once, few, many or a class for expanded clones.

j_gene,v_gene,abundance,d_gene,CDR3nt,CDR3aa
TRBJ2-5,TRBV28,-,-,TGTGCCAGCAATCGGGAATCTTTTAGTCAAGAGACCCAGTACTTC,CASNRESFSQETQYF
TRBJ1-1,TRBV11-2,-,TRBD1,TGTGCCAGCAGCTTAGTTTTATCGGGACAGGGGTACACTGAAGCTTTCTTT,CASSLVLSGQGYTEAFF
TRBJ2-7,TRBV28,-,-,TGTGCCAGCAGCGATCCACAGGTGAGCTCCTACGAGCAGTACTTC,CASSDPQVSSYEQYF
TRBJ2-2,TRBV7-3,-,-,TGTGCCAGCAGCCAAGGCGGAGGGAACACCGGGGAGCTGTTTTTT,CASSQGGGNTGELFF
TRBJ1-3,TRBV25-1,-,TRBD1,TGTGCCAGCAGTGAAGTACGACAGGGACGTGGAAACACCATATATTTT,CASSEVRQGRGNTIYF
TRBJ2-1,TRBV12-5,-,TRBD1,TGTGCTAGTGGTTTGGTAGGGGACAGACACTCCTACAATGAGCAGTTCTTC,CASGLVGDRHSYNEQFF
TRBJ2-7,TRBV7-8,once,-,TGTGCCAGCAGGCTCCTAGCGTCTGAGCAGTACTTC,CASRLLASEQYF
TRBJ2-4,TRBV19,-,-,TGTGCCAGTAGTGTGTTAGGGGCGGCATGGGCCAAAAACATTCAGTACTTC,CASSVLGAAWAKNIQYF
TRBJ2-2,TRBV7-2,-,-,TGTGCCAGCAGCTCCGGAGGACTTTCGAACACCGGGGAGCTGTTTTTT,CASSSGGLSNTGELFF
TRBJ1-5,TRBV6-5,few,-,TGTGCCAGCAGTTACCCCGGGCAGCCCCAGCATTTT,CASSYPGQPQHF
TRBJ2-5,TRBV18,-,-,TGTGCCAGCTCACCCGAGCGCAGGGTGGGGACCCAGTACTTC,CASSPERRVGTQYF
TRBJ1-2,TRBV11-2,-,TRBD1,TGTGCCAGCAATTCGGACAGGCAAAGTGGCTACACCTTC,CASNSDRQSGYTF
TRBJ2-1,TRBV5-1,-,TRBD1,TGCGCCAGCAGCGTTACGGGACAGGGTCTGAATGAGCAGTTCTTC,CASSVTGQGLNEQFF